The 17 T cell receptor beta chains below were found in one sample sequenced in a study of regulatory T cells in long-lasting Graves disease. Indicated time point: newly diagnosed GD, antithyroid drugs for less than 3 months. Extracted RNA from PBMCs served as the source of the TCR library. Combining iRepertoire HTBI primers with Arm-PCR of CDR3 regions, the authors built TCR beta libraries. Via MiXCR, TCRdb re-called the multiplex PCR reads, giving one row per CDR3 protein. The table lists 400,000 to 450,000 distinct CDR3 sequences, about 15% of them singletons. This same sample was also part of a study on T cells in Graves' hyperthyroidism and ophthalmopathy.

Material: peripheral blood mononuclear cells (PBMCs), obtained at new diagnosis, from a patient treated with antithyroid drugs. The receptors originated from a woman in her twenties or thirties with Graves disease.

The sample holds many counts of this clonotype. This rearrangement joins TRBV7-9 to TRBJ2-7; TRBD2 is a possible D gene (6 bases). The CDR3 is 13 amino acids. Trimming pared 5 bases from V and 6 bases from J, leaving 14 bases between. Germline V lookup: CDR1 SEHNR, CDR2 FQNEAQ (reference sequence). This CDR3 is CASSPHVGGEQYF. CDR3 nucleotide sequence: TGTGCCAGCAGCCCCCATGTGGGGGGCGAGCAGTACTTC.

The genes are TRBV12-3 or TRBV12-4 and TRBJ2-1; D remains ambiguous. The CDR3 has 14 amino acids. The V end lost 5 bases, the J end lost 3 bases, and 11 bases lay between the germline ends. CDR3 sequence reads: CASSSPARYNEQFF. The CDR3 nucleotides read TGTGCCAGCAGTAGCCCCGCCCGCTACAATGAGCAGTTCTTC.

The rearrangement joins TRBV9 to TRBJ1-1, with D perhaps matching TRBD1 (6 bases). CDR1 is SGDLS, CDR2 YYNGEE, per germline. V lost 2 bases and J 3 bases, leaving 8 bases between the germline ends. This CDR3 spans 13 amino acids. The CDR3 loop reads CASSVTGYTEAFF. In DNA form, the CDR3 reads TGTGCCAGCAGCGTGACAGGTTACACTGAAGCTTTCTTT.

This clonotype was seen at least ten times. J is TRBJ1-1 and V is TRBV7-9; D not certain. From germline, CDR1 is SEHNR and CDR2 FQNEAQ (reference sequence). The CDR3 length is 13 residues. Trimming removed 8 bases at V and 1 base at J, with 11 bases between. The CDR3 reads CASCRSENTEAFF. CDR3 bases: TGTGCCAGCTGTCGCTCGGAGAACACTGAAGCTTTCTTT.

Only a few counts were recorded for this clonotype. V usage is TRBV11-3 and J usage is TRBJ2-6; 8 positions match TRBD1. The ends lost 5 bases at V and 0 bases at J; junction bases unmatched: 9. Per germline, CDR1 SGHNT and CDR2 YENEEA. This CDR3 comprises 18 residues. The DNA for the CDR3 is TGTGCCAGCAGCCCCGGACAGGGATCGAGCTCTGGGGCCAACGTCCTGACTTTC. Its translation: CASSPGQGSSSGANVLTF.

The chain carries TRBV19 and TRBJ1-5; D call uncertain. This CDR3 region has 14 residues. V was trimmed by 2 bases and J by 7 bases, leaving 12 bases between them. CDR1 and CDR2 (germline): LNHDA, SQIVND (reference sequence). As DNA, the CDR3 is TGTGCCAGTAGTATATTAGGGCCGGGGCAGCCCCAGCATTTT. Amino acids: CASSILGPGQPQHF.

The chain uses TRBV12-3 or TRBV12-4 and TRBJ2-7; 8 bases map to TRBD2. V dropped 3 bases and J dropped 0; count of bases not matched to a gene: 7. The CDR3 length is 16 residues. CDR3 sequence: CASSFQGLAGSYEQYF. As DNA, the CDR3 is TGTGCCAGCAGTTTTCAGGGTCTAGCGGGCTCCTACGAGCAGTACTTC.

This clonotype was observed a few times. The junction and the germline gene differ at one end; a read error may be behind it. This chain uses TRBV14 with TRBJ2-5; D is unresolved. CDR3 length equals 15 residues. Per germline, CDR1 SGHDN and CDR2 FVKESK. Here the CDR3 DNA reads TGCGCCAGCAGCTTGGCCTTAACAGCTCAAGAGACCCAGTACTTC. Protein: CASSLALTAQETQYF.

This clonotype was seen a handful of times. J is TRBJ1-4 and V is TRBV24-1; tentative D call: TRBD1 (6 bases). CDR3 length: 12 amino acids. The germline CDR1 and CDR2 sequences are KGHDR and SFDVKD. The V and J ends lost 0 bases and 11 bases respectively, with 6 bases between them. CDR3 protein: CATSDLGQKLFF. CDR3 coding DNA: TGTGCCACCAGTGATTTGGGACAGAAACTGTTTTTT.

This clonotype appeared a few times. The chain has TRBV12-3 or TRBV12-4 and TRBJ2-1; no reliable D call. The germline V and J ends were trimmed by 10 bases and 6 bases, with 31 bases remaining between them. The CDR3 spans 18 residues. CDR3 protein: CANPAWMLRNKPINEQFF. CDR3 DNA: TGTGCCAATCCCGCATGGATGCTACGGAACAAGCCGATCAATGAGCAGTTCTTC.

This clonotype was counted at least ten times. This chain uses TRBV6-1 with TRBJ2-3; TRBD1 agrees at 7 bases. This CDR3 comprises 15 residues. V trimming: 7 bases; J trimming: 4 bases; junction bases outside the gene matches: 11. Germline V gene lookup returns CDR1 MNHNS and CDR2 SASEGT. The CDR3 loop is CASTHSTGLADTQYF. For the CDR3, the DNA is TGTGCCAGCACCCACTCGACAGGGCTGGCAGATACGCAGTATTTT.

The CDR3: CASSLELAGGALTDTQYF. DNA of the CDR3: TGTGCCAGCAGTTTAGAACTAGCGGGAGGAGCCCTCACAGATACGCAGTATTTT. This sequence joins TRBV12-3 or TRBV12-4 and TRBJ2-3; 12 bases map to TRBD2. CDR3 length: 18 residues. V lost 1 base and J lost 2; bases outside the gene matches: 7.

In the case of this clonotype: Since a much larger clone is just one base distant, this may be a read error. This chain links TRBV3-1 with TRBJ2-7; 8 nucleotides agree with TRBD2. V shed 4 bases, J shed 9 bases, and the junction held 20 bases outside the gene matches. CDR3 size: 17 residues. Germline CDR1 and CDR2: LGHDT and YNNKEL (reference sequence). The CDR3 DNA reads TGTGCCAGCAGCCTGCGAGGGGCTAGCGGGTTTCTACGAGGGCAGTACTTC. It encodes CASSLRGASGFLRGQYF.

There are a few counts of this clonotype. This rearrangement joins TRBV6-1 to TRBJ1-5, with a weak D call TRBD1 (6 bases). The V end lost 1 base, the J end lost 7 bases, and 14 bases lay between the germline ends. The CDR3 has 15 residues. Germline CDR1 MNHNS, CDR2 SASEGT. The CDR3 coding sequence is TGTGCCAGCAGTGAAGAAGGGGGGACGGGGCAGCCCCAGCATTTT. This codes for CASSEEGGTGQPQHF.

This chain connects TRBV4-2 to TRBJ2-7, with 11 positions matching TRBD2. With 0 bases clipped from V and 0 bases from J, the junction kept 4 bases outside the gene matches. The CDR3 is made up of 17 amino acids. The germline V gene has CDR1 LGHNA and CDR2 YNFKEQ. CDR3 DNA sequence: TGTGCCAGCAGCCAAGAAGGGGGACTAGCGGTCTCCTACGAGCAGTACTTC. Amino acids: CASSQEGGLAVSYEQYF.

This clonotype was found many times. The chain combines TRBV3-1 with TRBJ2-3; 10 bases fit TRBD2. V was clipped by 3 bases and J by 0 bases; unmatched bases: 18. This CDR3 is built from 21 residues. CDR1 and CDR2 from the germline V gene are LGHDT and YNNKEL (reference sequence). The CDR3 DNA sequence: TGTGCCAGCAGCCACCCCCTAGTGAGGGGGACTAGCGTTCTGAGCACAGATACGCAGTATTTT. This translates into CASSHPLVRGTSVLSTDTQYF.

In this sample, this clonotype turned up many times. The chain carries TRBV15 and TRBJ2-1; 10 positions agree with TRBD2. This CDR3 region has 20 residues. V dropped 8 bases and J dropped 7; count of bases not matched to a gene: 26. CDR1 and CDR2 (germline): LNHNV, YYDKDF (reference sequence). The CDR3 region has the DNA TGTGCCACCGCTCCGGGACGCTCTCTAGCGGGAGATCCTTATTGGAATGAGCAGTTCTTC. It translates to CATAPGRSLAGDPYWNEQFF.